This T cell receptor beta chain was sequenced in a study of blood T cells in healthy people across ages. Primers used in a second PCR of about 6 to 12 cycles were a sample-barcoded 5' primer and a J-beta primer mix. Each single sample gave us at least 2.5 million CDR3-containing paired-end reads. TCRdb used MiXCR to reprocess the 5' RACE reads, holding one entry per CDR3 protein. The sample shows about 1.4 million distinct CDR3 sequences, around 59% of them seen only once. On this clonotype: Its matching antigen is unknown.

Study-wide results and caveats: Per million T cells, TCR beta diversity dropped about linearly as age rose. No one knew whether donors had CMV, which possibly confounded expanded clonotype changes. Both higher diversity and more naive CD4+ cells marked long-lived donors when set against aged donors.

V lost 5 bases, J lost 8 bases, and 12 bases lay in between. Germline CDR1 is SGHVT and CDR2 is SQSDAQ. CDR3 length: 13 amino acids. This clonotype was obtained from a man younger than 35 in good health. The genes are TRBV7-4 and TRBJ1-4; no definite D call. Sequences were obtained from blood. The CDR3 spells CASSTTLSEKLFF. CDR3 in DNA: TGTGCCAGCAGCACTACTCTTTCGGAAAAACTGTTTTTT.